The clone carrying this TCR beta chain was seen a few times. The record originates from a study of T-cell memory formation after mild COVID-19. TCRdb ran MiXCR on the 5' RACE reads and lists one entry per CDR3 protein. The sample yields about 400,000 distinct CDR3 sequences, over 13% seen once. This CDR3 is 15 amino acids long. V trimming: 3 bases; J trimming: 4 bases; junction bases outside the gene matches: 5. CDR1 and CDR2 from the germline V gene are MGHRA and YSYEKL. The receptor was derived from a man aged 18 to 35 who had mild COVID-19 (a few samples of this study predate the infection). Cell type and time point are not known. The rearrangement links TRBV4-1 to TRBJ1-4; TRBD1 matches 7 bases. The sequenced sample was PBMCs or a T cell subset sorted from them (not recorded which). CDR3 residues: CASSQRGQINEKLFF. In DNA form, the CDR3 reads TGCGCCAGCAGCCAGAGGGGACAGATTAATGAAAAACTGTTTTTT.